This TCR beta chain was sequenced for a study of vaccination effects on CD4 cells after COVID-19. Before sequencing took place, the ViraFEST assay used viral peptide pools to expand antigen-specific CD4+ T cells. A 10-day culture period preceded the isolation of CD4+ T cells. Subjects were given two BNT162b2 or mRNA-1273 vaccine doses. PBMC were cultured at about 1.9 million per well with around 10 IU/ml IL-2 and 9 to 10 ug/ml peptides. IL-2 medium supplanted half the medium on days 3 and 7. The study's findings and limits: Both infection-induced and vaccine-induced clones contracted markedly at late post-vaccination timepoints. No early post-infection timepoints were available in the study, which also included few convalescent patients.

Remarks on this clone: Its antigen is unknown.

V gave up 2 bases and J gave up 4 bases, with 15 bases separating them. CDR1 and CDR2 from the germline V gene are SGHDT and YYEEEE. The CDR3 has 15 amino acids. Sequenced by immunoSEQ multiplex PCR; TCRdb stores in-frame clones only, minus some. This table holds 65,000 to 75,000 clones, 74% found once. This sequence was found in a human donor who received a COVID-19 vaccine. The chain joins TRBV5-6 to TRBJ1-1; tentatively, D is TRBD1 (6 bases). The material was CD4+ T cells from PBMCs cultured with HCoV-229E spike peptides, obtained after COVID-19 vaccination. The CDR3 here is CASSLTGQRFTEAFF. The CDR3 coding sequence is TGTGCCAGCAGCTTAACAGGGCAGCGGTTCACTGAAGCTTTCTTT.